This T cell receptor (beta chain) is drawn from a study of cytomegalovirus exposure and HLA in healthy donors. This CDR3 region has 15 residues. Assay: immunoSEQ multiplex PCR; the TCRdb copy retains only in-frame clones and omits some. The sample lists 110,000 to 150,000 clones; about 95% were seen once. The TCR sequence derives from a man younger than 35 in good health and CMV-seropositive. The chain joins TRBV21-1 to TRBJ2-7; TRBD2, the table's D call, lacks a check against the DNA. TRBV21-1 is reported as a pseudogene. Input material: PBMCs. The CDR3 loop reads CASSTWGLVIYEQYF. In DNA, the CDR3 is TGTGCCAGCAGCACCTGGGGACTAGTCATATACGAGCAGTACTTC.